This T cell receptor (beta chain) was found in a study of neurological immune-mediated disorders. Study-level results: Phylogenetic grouping put 18 of 34 multiple sclerosis patients' repertoires into one related-CDR3 cluster, a possible signature.

Each CDR3 protein is one row after TCRdb ran MiXCR on the 5' RACE reads. The sample lists tens of thousands of distinct CDR3 sequences, just over 2.5% occurring once. This clonotype has ten or more counts. Its target is unknown. Germline V lookup: CDR1 SGHRS, CDR2 YFSETQ. The CDR3 extends over 14 amino acids. Trimming pared 4 bases from V and 4 bases from J, leaving 15 bases between. The rearrangement uses TRBV5-1 and TRBJ2-7; no firm D call. The sequence was collected from a woman between 25 and 40 years old with multiple sclerosis. The sample taken for sequencing was PBMCs. CDR3 sequence (DNA): TGCGCCAGCAGCGGCCCCGCCGGATCTTACGAGCAGTACTTC. It codes for CASSGPAGSYEQYF. Full variable domain (rest looked up from reference TRBV5-1 and TRBJ2-7): KAGVTQTPRYLIKTRGQQVTLSCSPISGHRSVSWYQQTPGQGLQFLFEYFSETQRNKGNFPGRFSGRQFSNSRSEMNVSTLELGDSALYLCASSGPAGSYEQYFGPGTRLTVT.